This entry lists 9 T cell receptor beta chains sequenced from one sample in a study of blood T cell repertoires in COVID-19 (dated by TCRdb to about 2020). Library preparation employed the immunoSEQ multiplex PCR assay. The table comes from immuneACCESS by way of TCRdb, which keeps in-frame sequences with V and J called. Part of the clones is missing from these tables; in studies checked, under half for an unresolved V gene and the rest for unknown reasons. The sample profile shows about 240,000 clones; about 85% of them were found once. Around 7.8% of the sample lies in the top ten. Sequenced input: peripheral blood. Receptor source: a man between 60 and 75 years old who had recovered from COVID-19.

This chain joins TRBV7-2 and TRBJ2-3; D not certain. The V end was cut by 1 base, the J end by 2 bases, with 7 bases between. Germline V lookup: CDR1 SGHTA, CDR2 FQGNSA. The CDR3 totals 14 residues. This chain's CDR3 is CASSLVYPTDTQYF. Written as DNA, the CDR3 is TGTGCCAGCAGCTTAGTCTACCCCACAGATACGCAGTATTTT.

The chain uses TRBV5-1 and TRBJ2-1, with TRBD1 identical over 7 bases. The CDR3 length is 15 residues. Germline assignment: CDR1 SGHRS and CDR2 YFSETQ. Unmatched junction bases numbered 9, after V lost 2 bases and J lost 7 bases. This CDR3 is CASSFKQGNLNEQFF. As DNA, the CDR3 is TGCGCCAGCAGCTTTAAACAGGGGAATTTGAATGAGCAGTTCTTC. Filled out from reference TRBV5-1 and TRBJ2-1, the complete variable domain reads KAGVTQTPRYLIKTRGQQVTLSCSPISGHRSVSWYQQTPGQGLQFLFEYFSETQRNKGNFPGRFSGRQFSNSRSEMNVSTLELGDSALYLCASSFKQGNLNEQFFGPGTRLTVL.

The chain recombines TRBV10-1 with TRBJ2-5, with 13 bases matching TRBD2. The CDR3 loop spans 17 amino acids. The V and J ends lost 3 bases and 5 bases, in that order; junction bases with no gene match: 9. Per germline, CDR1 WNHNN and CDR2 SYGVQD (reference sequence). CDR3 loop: CASSDPRLAGGSETQYF. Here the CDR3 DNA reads TGCGCCAGCAGTGACCCAAGACTAGCGGGGGGATCGGAGACCCAGTACTTC.

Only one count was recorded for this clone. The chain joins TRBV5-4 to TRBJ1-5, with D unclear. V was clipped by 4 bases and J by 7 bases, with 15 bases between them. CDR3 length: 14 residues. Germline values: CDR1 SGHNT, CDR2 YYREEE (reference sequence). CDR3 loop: CASSVFEGRQPQHF. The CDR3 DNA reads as TGTGCCAGCAGCGTTTTCGAGGGAAGGCAGCCCCAGCATTTT.

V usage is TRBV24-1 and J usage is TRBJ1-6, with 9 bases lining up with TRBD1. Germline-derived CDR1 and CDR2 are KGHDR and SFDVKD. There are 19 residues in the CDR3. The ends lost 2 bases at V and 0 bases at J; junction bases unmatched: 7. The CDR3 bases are TGTGCCACCAGTGATTGCACCCCGGGACAGGGCTCCTATAATTCACCCCTCCACTTT. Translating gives CATSDCTPGQGSYNSPLHF.

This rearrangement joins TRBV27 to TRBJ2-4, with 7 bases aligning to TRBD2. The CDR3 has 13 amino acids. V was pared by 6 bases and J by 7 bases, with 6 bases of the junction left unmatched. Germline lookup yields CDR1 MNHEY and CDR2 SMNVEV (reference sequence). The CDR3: CASSPGGANIQYF. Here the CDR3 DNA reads TGTGCCAGCAGCCCGGGGGGAGCCAACATTCAGTACTTC.

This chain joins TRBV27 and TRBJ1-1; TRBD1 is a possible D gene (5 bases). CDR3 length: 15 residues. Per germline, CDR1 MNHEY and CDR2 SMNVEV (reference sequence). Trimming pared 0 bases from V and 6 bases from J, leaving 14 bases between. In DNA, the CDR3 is TGTGCCAGCAGTTTATCGCCTGCGGGACCACCTGAAGCTTTCTTT. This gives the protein CASSLSPAGPPEAFF.

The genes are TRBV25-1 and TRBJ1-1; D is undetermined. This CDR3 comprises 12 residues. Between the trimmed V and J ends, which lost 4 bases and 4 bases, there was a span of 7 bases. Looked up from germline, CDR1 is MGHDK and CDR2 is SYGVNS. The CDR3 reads CASSGRSTEAFF. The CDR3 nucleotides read TGTGCCAGCAGTGGGCGGAGCACTGAAGCTTTCTTT.

This CDR3 reads CASGHPQRASSGANVLTF. For the CDR3, the DNA is TGTGCTAGTGGTCACCCCCAGCGGGCAAGCTCTGGGGCCAACGTCCTGACTTTC. The chain has TRBV12-5 and TRBJ2-6; possible D gene TRBD2, 6 bases. Between the trimmed V and J ends, which lost 5 bases and 0 bases, there was a span of 17 bases. Germline CDR1 LGHNT, CDR2 FRNRAP. The CDR3 is 18 amino acids. Full variable domain (missing parts from reference TRBV12-5 and TRBJ2-6): DARVTQTPRHKVTEMGQEVTMRCQPILGHNTVFWYRQTMMQGLELLAYFRNRAPLDDSGMPKDRFSAEMPDATLATLKIQPSEPRDSAVYFCASGHPQRASSGANVLTFGAGSRLTVL.